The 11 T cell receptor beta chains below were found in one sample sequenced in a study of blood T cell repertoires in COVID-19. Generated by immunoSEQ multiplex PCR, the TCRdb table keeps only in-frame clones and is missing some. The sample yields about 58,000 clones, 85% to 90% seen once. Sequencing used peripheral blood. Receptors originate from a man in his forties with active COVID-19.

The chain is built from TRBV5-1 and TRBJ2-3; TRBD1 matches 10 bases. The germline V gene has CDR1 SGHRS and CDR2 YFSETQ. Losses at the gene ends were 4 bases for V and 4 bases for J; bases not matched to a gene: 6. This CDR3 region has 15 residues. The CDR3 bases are TGCGCCAGCAGCCTCCGGACAGGGGGAGCAGATACGCAGTATTTT. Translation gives CASSLRTGGADTQYF. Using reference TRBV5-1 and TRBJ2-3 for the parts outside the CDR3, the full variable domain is KAGVTQTPRYLIKTRGQQVTLSCSPISGHRSVSWYQQTPGQGLQFLFEYFSETQRNKGNFPGRFSGRQFSNSRSEMNVSTLELGDSALYLCASSLRTGGADTQYFGPGTRLTVL.

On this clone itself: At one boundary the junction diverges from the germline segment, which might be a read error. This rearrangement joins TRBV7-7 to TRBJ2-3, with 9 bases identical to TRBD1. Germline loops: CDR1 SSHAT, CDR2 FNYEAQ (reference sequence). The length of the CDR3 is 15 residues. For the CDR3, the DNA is TGTGCTAGCAGCTCAGGGACAGGGTTCACAGATACGCAGTATTTT. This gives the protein CASSSGTGFTDTQYF.

CDR3 amino acids: CASSFTSGRGETQYF. The CDR3 nucleotides read TGTGCCAGCAGTTTTACTAGCGGGAGAGGAGAGACCCAGTACTTC. The genes are TRBV28 and TRBJ2-5, with TRBD2 matching over 11 bases. CDR1 is MDHEN, CDR2 SYDVKM, per germline. V dropped 3 bases and J dropped 4; count of bases not matched to a gene: 4. The length of the CDR3 is 15 residues.

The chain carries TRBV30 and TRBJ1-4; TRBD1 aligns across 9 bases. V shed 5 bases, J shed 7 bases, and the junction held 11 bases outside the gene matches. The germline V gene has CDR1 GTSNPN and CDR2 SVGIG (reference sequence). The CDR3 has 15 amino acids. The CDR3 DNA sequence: TGTGCCTGGGTCCCGGGACAGGGATCGGGTGAAAAACTGTTTTTT. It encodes CAWVPGQGSGEKLFF.

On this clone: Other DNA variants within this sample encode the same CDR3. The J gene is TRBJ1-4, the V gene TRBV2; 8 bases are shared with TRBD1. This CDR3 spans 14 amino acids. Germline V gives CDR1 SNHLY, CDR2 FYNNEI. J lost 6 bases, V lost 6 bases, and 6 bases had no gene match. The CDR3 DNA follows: TGTGCCAGCAGCCTCAGGGGGCGGGATGAAAAACTGTTTTTT. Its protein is CASSLRGRDEKLFF.

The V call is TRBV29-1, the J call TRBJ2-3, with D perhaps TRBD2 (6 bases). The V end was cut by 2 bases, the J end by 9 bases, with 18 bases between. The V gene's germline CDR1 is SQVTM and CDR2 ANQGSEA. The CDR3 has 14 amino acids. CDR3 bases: TGCAGCGTTGAACTCGGCCTAGCGCTCGGGACGCAGTATTTT. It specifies CSVELGLALGTQYF.

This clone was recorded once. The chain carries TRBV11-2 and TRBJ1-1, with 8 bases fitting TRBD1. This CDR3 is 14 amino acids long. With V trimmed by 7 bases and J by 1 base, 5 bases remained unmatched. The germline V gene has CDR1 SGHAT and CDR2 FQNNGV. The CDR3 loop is CASTSGGANTEAFF. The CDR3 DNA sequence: TGTGCCAGCACCTCAGGGGGCGCGAACACTGAAGCTTTCTTT.

Here the CDR3 DNA reads TGTGCCAGCAGTTCGAAGGGACAGGGCTCCTACGAGCAGTACTTC. This translates into CASSSKGQGSYEQYF. The chain links TRBV27 to TRBJ2-7; 9 positions match TRBD1. CDR1 is MNHEY, CDR2 SMNVEV, per germline (reference sequence). The V gene end was trimmed by 4 bases and the J gene end by 0 bases; junction bases not matched to a gene: 4. The CDR3 sequence is 15 residues long.

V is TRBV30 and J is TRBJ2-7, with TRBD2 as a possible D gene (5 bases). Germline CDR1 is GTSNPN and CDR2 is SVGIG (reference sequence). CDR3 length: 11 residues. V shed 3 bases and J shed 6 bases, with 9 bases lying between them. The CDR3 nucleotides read TGTGCCTGGAGACTAGGAGGCGAGCAGTACTTC. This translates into CAWRLGGEQYF.

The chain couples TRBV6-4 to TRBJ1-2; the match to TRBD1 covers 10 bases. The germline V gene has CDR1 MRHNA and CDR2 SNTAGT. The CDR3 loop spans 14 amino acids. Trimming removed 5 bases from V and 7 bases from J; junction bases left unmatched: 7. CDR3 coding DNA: TGTGCCAGCAGTTATGGGACAGGGGCTGGTGGCTACACCTTC. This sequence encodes CASSYGTGAGGYTF.

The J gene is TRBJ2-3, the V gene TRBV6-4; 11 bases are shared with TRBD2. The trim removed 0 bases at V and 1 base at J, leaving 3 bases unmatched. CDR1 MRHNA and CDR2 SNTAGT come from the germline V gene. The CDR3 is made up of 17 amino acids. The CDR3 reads CASSDSKGLAGTDTQYF. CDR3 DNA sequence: TGTGCCAGCAGTGACTCGAAGGGACTAGCGGGCACAGATACGCAGTATTTT.